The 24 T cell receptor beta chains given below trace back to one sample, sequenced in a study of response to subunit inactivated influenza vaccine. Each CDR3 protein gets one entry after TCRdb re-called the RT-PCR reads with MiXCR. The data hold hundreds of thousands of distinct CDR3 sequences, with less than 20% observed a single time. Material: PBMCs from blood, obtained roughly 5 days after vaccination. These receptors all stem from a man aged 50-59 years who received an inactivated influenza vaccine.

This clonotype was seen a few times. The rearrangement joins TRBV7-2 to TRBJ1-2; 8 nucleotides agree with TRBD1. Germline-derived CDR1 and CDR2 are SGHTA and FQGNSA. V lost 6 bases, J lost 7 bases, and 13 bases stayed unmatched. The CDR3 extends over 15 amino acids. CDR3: CASRKDRASVGGYTF. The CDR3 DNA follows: TGTGCCAGCAGAAAGGACAGGGCCTCGGTGGGTGGCTACACCTTC.

CDR3 region: CASSEGTGGYYGYTF. The CDR3, as DNA: TGTGCCAGCAGCGAAGGGACAGGGGGTTACTATGGCTACACCTTC. This chain connects TRBV9 to TRBJ1-2; 11 positions agree with TRBD1. The CDR3 spans 15 residues. Germline CDR1 reads SGDLS; CDR2 reads YYNGEE. V shed 3 bases and J 3 bases; nucleotides not matched to a gene: 4. The entire variable domain, with the rest obtained from reference TRBV9 and TRBJ1-2, is as follows: DSGVTQTPKHLITATGQRVTLRCSPRSGDLSVYWYQQSLDQGLQFLIQYYNGEERAKGNILERFSAQQFPDLHSELNLSSLELGDSALYFCASSEGTGGYYGYTFGSGTRLTVV.

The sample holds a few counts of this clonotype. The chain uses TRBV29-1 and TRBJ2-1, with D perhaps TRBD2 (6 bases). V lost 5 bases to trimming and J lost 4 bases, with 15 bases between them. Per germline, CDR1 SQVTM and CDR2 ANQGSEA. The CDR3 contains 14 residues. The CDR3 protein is CSVFIGGVYNEQFF. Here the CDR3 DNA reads TGCAGCGTTTTTATTGGCGGGGTTTACAATGAGCAGTTCTTC.

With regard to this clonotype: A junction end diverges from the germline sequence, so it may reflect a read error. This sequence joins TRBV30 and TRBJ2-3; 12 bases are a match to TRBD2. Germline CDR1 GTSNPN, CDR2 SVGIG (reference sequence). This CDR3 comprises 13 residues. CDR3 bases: TGTGCCTGGAGTGTGGAAAGACTAGCGGGAGTGGATTTT. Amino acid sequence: CAWSVERLAGVDF.

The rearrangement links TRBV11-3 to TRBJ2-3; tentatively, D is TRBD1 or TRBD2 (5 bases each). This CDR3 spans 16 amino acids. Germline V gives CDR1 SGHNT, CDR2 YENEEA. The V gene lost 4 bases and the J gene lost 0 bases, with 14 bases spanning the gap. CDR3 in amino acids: CASSSTRDLSTDTQYF. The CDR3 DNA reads TGTGCCAGCAGCTCGACCCGGGACCTAAGCACAGATACGCAGTATTTT.

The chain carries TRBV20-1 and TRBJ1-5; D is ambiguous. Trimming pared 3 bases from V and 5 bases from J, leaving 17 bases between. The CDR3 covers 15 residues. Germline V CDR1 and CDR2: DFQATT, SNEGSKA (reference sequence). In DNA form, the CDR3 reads TGCAGTGCTAGTATTGCAGCGATGGTGGATCAGCCCCAGCATTTT. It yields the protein CSASIAAMVDQPQHF.

The CDR3 nucleotides read TGTGCCAGCAGCTTTGTAATAGCTGGTGAGCAGTTCTTC. It codes for CASSFVIAGEQFF. The chain couples TRBV11-2 to TRBJ2-1; no clear D. V lost 3 bases to trimming and J lost 9 bases, with 12 bases between them. Germline values: CDR1 SGHAT, CDR2 FQNNGV. CDR3 length: 13 amino acids.

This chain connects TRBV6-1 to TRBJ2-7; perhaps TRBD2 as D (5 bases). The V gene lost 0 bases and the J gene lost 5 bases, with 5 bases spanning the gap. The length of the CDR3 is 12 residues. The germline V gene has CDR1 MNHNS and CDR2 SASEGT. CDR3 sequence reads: CASSEARDEQYF. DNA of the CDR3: TGTGCCAGCAGTGAAGCGAGGGACGAGCAGTACTTC.

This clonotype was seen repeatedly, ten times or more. The CDR3 bases are TGTGCCACCAGTGATCCGAGCGGGAGGAGCACAGATACGCAGTATTTT. Translated, it gives CATSDPSGRSTDTQYF. V and J are TRBV24-1 and TRBJ2-3; 9 bases line up with TRBD2. Unmatched junction bases numbered 3, after V lost 3 bases and J lost 0 bases. This CDR3 has 16 amino acids. Germline V CDR1 and CDR2: KGHDR, SFDVKD.

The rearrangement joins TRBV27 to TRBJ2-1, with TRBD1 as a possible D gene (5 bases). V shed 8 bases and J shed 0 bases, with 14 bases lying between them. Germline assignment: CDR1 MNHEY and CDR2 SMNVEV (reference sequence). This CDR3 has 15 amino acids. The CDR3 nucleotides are TGTGCCAGCGGGGCTGCGGTTAGCTCCTACAATGAGCAGTTCTTC. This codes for CASGAAVSSYNEQFF.

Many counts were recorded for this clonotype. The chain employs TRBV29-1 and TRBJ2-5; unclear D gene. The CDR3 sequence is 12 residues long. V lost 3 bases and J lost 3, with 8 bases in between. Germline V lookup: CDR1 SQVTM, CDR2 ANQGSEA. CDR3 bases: TGCAGCGTTGATTTCCAGGAAGAGACCCAGTACTTC. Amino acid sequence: CSVDFQEETQYF. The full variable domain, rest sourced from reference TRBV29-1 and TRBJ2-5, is SAVISQKPSRDICQRGTSLTIQCQVDSQVTMMFWYRQQPGQSLTLIATANQGSEATYESGFVIDKFPISRPNLTFSTLTVSNMSPEDSSIYLCSVDFQEETQYFGPGTRLLVL.

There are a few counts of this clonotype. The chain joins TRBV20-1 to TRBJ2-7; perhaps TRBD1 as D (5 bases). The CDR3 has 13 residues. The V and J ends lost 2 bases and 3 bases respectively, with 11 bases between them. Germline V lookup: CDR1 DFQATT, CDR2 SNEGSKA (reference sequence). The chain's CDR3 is CSARSRVYYEQYF. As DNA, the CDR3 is TGCAGTGCTAGAAGCAGGGTCTACTACGAGCAGTACTTC.

In DNA form, the CDR3 reads TGTGCCAGCAGCTTAGTTCGGGGCCTCCGCACAGATACGCAGTATTTT. Translated, it gives CASSLVRGLRTDTQYF. This sequence joins TRBV7-9 and TRBJ2-3; D assignment may be TRBD1 or TRBD2 (5 bases each). This CDR3 is 16 amino acids long. V gave up 1 base and J gave up 1 base, with 12 bases separating them. Germline V gene sequence: CDR1 SEHNR, CDR2 FQNEAQ (reference sequence). The full variable domain, completed using reference TRBV7-9 and TRBJ2-3, is DTGVSQNPRHKITKRGQNVTFRCDPISEHNRLYWYRQTLGQGPEFLTYFQNEAQLEKSRLLSDRFSAERPKGSFSTLEIQRTEQGDSAMYLCASSLVRGLRTDTQYFGPGTRLTVL.

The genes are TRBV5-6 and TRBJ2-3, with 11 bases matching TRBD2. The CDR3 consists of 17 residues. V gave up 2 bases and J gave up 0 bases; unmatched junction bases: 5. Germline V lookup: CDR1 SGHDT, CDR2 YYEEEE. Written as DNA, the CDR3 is TGTGCCAGCAGCTTCAGACTAGCGGGGATAAGCACAGATACGCAGTATTTT. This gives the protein CASSFRLAGISTDTQYF.

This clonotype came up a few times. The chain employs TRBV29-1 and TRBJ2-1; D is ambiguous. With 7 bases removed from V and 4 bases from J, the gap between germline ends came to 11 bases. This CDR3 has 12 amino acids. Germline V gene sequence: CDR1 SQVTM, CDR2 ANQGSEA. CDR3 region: CSGPILYNEQFF. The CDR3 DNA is TGCAGCGGACCGATACTATACAATGAGCAGTTCTTC.

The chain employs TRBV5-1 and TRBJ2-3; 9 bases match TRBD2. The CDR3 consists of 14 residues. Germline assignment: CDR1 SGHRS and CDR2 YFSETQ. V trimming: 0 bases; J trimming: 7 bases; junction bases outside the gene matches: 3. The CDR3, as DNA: TGCGCCAGCAGCTTGGGCGGGGGGGAAAATACGCAGTATTTT. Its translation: CASSLGGGENTQYF.

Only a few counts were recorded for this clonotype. CDR3 sequence reads: CATHPGGDGGKLFF. CDR3 nucleotides: TGTGCCACCCACCCGGGGGGGGATGGTGGAAAACTGTTTTTT. The chain combines TRBV15 with TRBJ1-4; D perhaps matches TRBD1 (5 bases). The CDR3 runs 14 residues. Trimming shortened V by 8 bases and J by 10 bases, and 20 bases separated the two germline ends. Germline lookup yields CDR1 LNHNV and CDR2 YYDKDF (reference sequence).

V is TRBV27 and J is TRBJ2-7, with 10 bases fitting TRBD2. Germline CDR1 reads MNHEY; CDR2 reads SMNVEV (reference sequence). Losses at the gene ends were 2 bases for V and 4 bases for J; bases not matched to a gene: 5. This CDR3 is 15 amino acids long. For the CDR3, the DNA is TGTGCCAGCAGTTTAGTACTAGCGGGATCGTACGAGCAGTACTTC. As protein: CASSLVLAGSYEQYF.

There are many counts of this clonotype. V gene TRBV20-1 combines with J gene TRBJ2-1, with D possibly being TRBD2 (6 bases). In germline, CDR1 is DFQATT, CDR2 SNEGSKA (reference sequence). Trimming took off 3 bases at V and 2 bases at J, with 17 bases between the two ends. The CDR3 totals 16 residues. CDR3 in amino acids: CSARTLGEATYNEQFF. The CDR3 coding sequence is TGCAGTGCTAGGACTTTGGGGGAGGCAACCTACAATGAGCAGTTCTTC.

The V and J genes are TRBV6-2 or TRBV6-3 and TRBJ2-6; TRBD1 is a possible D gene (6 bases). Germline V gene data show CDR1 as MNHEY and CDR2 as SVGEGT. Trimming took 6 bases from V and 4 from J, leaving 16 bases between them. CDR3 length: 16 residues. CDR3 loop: CASRRTASWGANVLTF. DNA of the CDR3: TGTGCCAGCAGGAGGACAGCCTCTTGGGGGGCCAACGTCCTGACTTTC.

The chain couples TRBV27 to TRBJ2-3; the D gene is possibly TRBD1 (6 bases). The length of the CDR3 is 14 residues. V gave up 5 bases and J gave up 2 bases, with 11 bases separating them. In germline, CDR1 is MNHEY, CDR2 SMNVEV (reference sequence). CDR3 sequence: CASSPDRYTDTQYF. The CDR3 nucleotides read TGTGCCAGCAGTCCAGACAGGTACACAGATACGCAGTATTTT.

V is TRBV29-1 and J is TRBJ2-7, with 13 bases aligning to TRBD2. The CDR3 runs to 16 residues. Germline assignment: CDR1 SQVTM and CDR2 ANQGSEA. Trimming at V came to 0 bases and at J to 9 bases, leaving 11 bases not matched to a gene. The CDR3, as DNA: TGCAGCGTTGAAGATCACACTAGCGGGAGGGCCTTCGGGCAGTACTTC. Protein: CSVEDHTSGRAFGQYF.

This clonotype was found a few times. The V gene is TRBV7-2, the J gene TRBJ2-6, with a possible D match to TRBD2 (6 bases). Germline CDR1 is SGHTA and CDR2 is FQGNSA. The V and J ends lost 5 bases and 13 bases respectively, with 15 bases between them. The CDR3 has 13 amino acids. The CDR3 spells CASSPRLGGVLTF. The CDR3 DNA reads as TGTGCCAGCAGCCCTCGACTAGGTGGGGTCCTGACTTTC.

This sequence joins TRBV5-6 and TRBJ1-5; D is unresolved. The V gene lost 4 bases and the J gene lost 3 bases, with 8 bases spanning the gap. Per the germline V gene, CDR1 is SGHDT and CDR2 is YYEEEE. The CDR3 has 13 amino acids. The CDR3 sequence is CASSDGPNQPQHF. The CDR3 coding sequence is TGTGCCAGCAGCGATGGTCCCAATCAGCCCCAGCATTTT. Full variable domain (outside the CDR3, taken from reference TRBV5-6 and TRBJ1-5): DAGVTQSPTHLIKTRGQQVTLRCSPKSGHDTVSWYQQALGQGPQFIFQYYEEEERQRGNFPDRFSGHQFPNYSSELNVNALLLGDSALYLCASSDGPNQPQHFGDGTRLSIL.